This TCR beta chain was recovered during a study of T-cell memory formation after mild COVID-19. Study-wide points: Those CD4+ clones that contracted were mainly in CM and EM (CD8+ ones in EMRA).

It was 5'RACE with constant-segment primers that produced the TCR alpha and TCR beta cDNA libraries, which carried sample barcodes and UMIs. TCRdb passed the 5' RACE reads through MiXCR, listing each CDR3 protein once. The sample lists about 180,000 distinct CDR3 sequences, 18% occurring once. With regard to this clonotype: The antigen is undetermined.

The clonotype originates from a man in his late teens or twenties who had mild COVID-19 (a few samples of this study predate the infection). Cell type and time point are not known. Sequencing input: PBMCs or a T cell subset sorted from them (not recorded which).

The CDR3 loop is CASSPTTEAFF. DNA of the CDR3: TGTGCCAGCTCACCTACCACTGAAGCTTTCTTT. The chain has TRBV18 and TRBJ1-1, with D uncertain. V lost 3 bases, J lost 4 bases, and 3 bases lay in between. The germline gives CDR1 KGHSH, CDR2 LQKENI. The CDR3 covers 11 residues.